The 11 T cell receptor beta chains below were found in one sample sequenced in a study of Ad26.COV2.S vaccination and SARS-CoV-2 variants. Generated by immunoSEQ multiplex PCR, the TCRdb table keeps only in-frame clones and is missing some. The sample yields fewer than 100,000 clones, approximately 77% seen once. The sample was peripheral blood, taken after recovery from COVID-19. The receptor set was obtained from a human donor who had recovered from COVID-19.

The genes are TRBV13 and TRBJ2-3; no firm D call. Trimming removed 3 bases from V and 0 bases from J, with 10 bases in between. The CDR3 is made up of 15 amino acids. Germline V CDR1 and CDR2: PRHDT, FYEKMQ (reference sequence). The CDR3 loop reads CASSLAAASTDTQYF. CDR3 in DNA: TGTGCCAGCAGCTTGGCGGCGGCTAGCACAGATACGCAGTATTTT.

The J gene is TRBJ1-5, the V gene TRBV10-3; 9 bases are a match to TRBD1. CDR3 length: 13 amino acids. V shed 10 bases and J 7 bases; nucleotides not matched to a gene: 8. Germline assignment: CDR1 ENHRY and CDR2 SYGVKD. The CDR3 is CATWTGAGQPQHF. DNA of the CDR3: TGTGCCACCTGGACAGGGGCGGGGCAGCCCCAGCATTTT.

The chain employs TRBV3-1 (or the pseudogene TRBV3-2) and TRBJ2-1; D is uncertain. CDR1 and CDR2 from the germline V gene are LGHDT and YNNKEL (reference sequence). The CDR3 totals 12 residues. V lost 0 bases, J lost 7 bases, and 4 bases lay in between. CDR3 DNA: TGTGCCAGCAGCCAAGACGGGAATGAGCAGTTCTTC. Its translation is CASSQDGNEQFF.

The V call is TRBV2, the J call TRBJ1-5; D is unresolved. The V end was cut by 5 bases, the J end by 5 bases, with 7 bases between. Looked up from germline, CDR1 is SNHLY and CDR2 is FYNNEI. This CDR3 has 12 residues. The CDR3: CASSSEYQPQHF. The CDR3 DNA sequence: TGTGCCAGCAGTTCTGAATATCAGCCCCAGCATTTT.

This chain links TRBV12-3 or TRBV12-4 with TRBJ2-7, with 7 bases that match TRBD1. Trimming cost V 7 bases and J 3 bases; bases outside gene matches: 6. The CDR3 loop spans 13 amino acids. The CDR3 nucleotides are TGTGCCAGCACCACCGGGACAGTCTACGAGCAGTACTTC. This translates into CASTTGTVYEQYF.

The rearrangement joins TRBV27 to TRBJ2-3; 9 bases map to TRBD1. This CDR3 comprises 15 residues. J gave up 4 bases and V 0 bases, and 2 bases lay outside the gene matches. Germline V lookup: CDR1 MNHEY, CDR2 SMNVEV (reference sequence). The CDR3 reads CASSLSWDRADTQYF. CDR3 in DNA: TGTGCCAGCAGTTTATCCTGGGACAGGGCAGATACGCAGTATTTT.

This clone was seen ten or more times. The chain couples TRBV28 to TRBJ2-2, with D possibly matching TRBD1 (6 bases). The length of the CDR3 is 14 residues. Germline V lookup: CDR1 MDHEN, CDR2 SYDVKM. Trimming left V 4 bases short and J 4 bases short, with 10 bases between. Here the CDR3 DNA reads TGTGCCAGCAGTTCTCCAGGGGCCACCGGGGAGCTGTTTTTT. Amino acid sequence: CASSSPGATGELFF.

The chain has TRBV5-8 and TRBJ1-5; possible D gene TRBD1, 5 bases. The CDR3 runs to 16 residues. Trimming stripped 0 bases from V and 2 bases from J, with 12 bases between. CDR1 and CDR2 (germline): SGHTS, YDEGEE. CDR3 region: CASSLEVGQGNQPQHF. The DNA for the CDR3 is TGTGCCAGCAGCTTGGAGGTCGGACAAGGCAATCAGCCCCAGCATTTT.

This clone has only a few counts. This sample includes further DNA sequences coding for the same CDR3. V is TRBV29-1 and J is TRBJ2-7, with 10 bases lining up with TRBD1. Germline CDR1 is SQVTM and CDR2 is ANQGSEA. The CDR3 contains 12 residues. Trimming cost V 5 bases and J 3 bases; bases outside gene matches: 1. CDR3 nucleotides: TGCAGCGTTAGGACAGGGGGCTACGAGCAGTACTTC. Amino acid sequence: CSVRTGGYEQYF.

This chain uses TRBV25-1 with TRBJ2-7, with D unresolved. The ends were cut back, 4 bases at V and 5 bases at J, with 12 bases in the middle. CDR3 size: 13 residues. Per the germline V gene, CDR1 is MGHDK and CDR2 is SYGVNS. CDR3 sequence (DNA): TGTGCCAGCAGTGTTATAAGCAGTGACGAGCAGTACTTC. Protein product: CASSVISSDEQYF.

This clone was seen a few times. The chain combines TRBV19 with TRBJ2-5; D might be TRBD1 (5 bases). The germline V gene has CDR1 LNHDA and CDR2 SQIVND (reference sequence). The V gene lost 7 bases and the J gene lost 5 bases, with 14 bases spanning the gap. This CDR3 region has 13 residues. The CDR3 DNA reads as TGTGCCAGTACCGAACAGGTCGGGGAGACCCAGTACTTC. Its translation is CASTEQVGETQYF.